The 27 T cell receptor beta chains below were found in one sample sequenced in a study of blood T cell repertoires in COVID-19 (dated by TCRdb to about 2020). To prepare the library, the immunoSEQ multiplex PCR assay was applied. This immuneACCESS table, as held by TCRdb, lists in-frame sequences with V and J called but not all clones. Of the missing ones, under half trace to an unresolved V gene in checked studies; the others have no known cause. The sample records under 150,000 clones, more than 65% of which are singletons. In total, the top ten clones hold 1.5% to 1.7% of the sample. Sequencing was carried out using peripheral blood. Receptors were obtained from a man aged 50-60 years with acute or convalescent COVID-19.

This clone was observed a handful of times. The chain is built from TRBV5-1 and TRBJ1-5, with 8 bases fitting TRBD1. From germline, CDR1 is SGHRS and CDR2 YFSETQ. Trimming took 4 bases from V and 3 from J; bases not matched to a gene: 12. The CDR3 runs to 17 residues. CDR3 DNA: TGCGCCAGCAGCGAGGCAGGGGGCGAATTTAACAATCAGCCCCAGCATTTT. This sequence encodes CASSEAGGEFNNQPQHF.

This chain connects TRBV2 to TRBJ1-4; D gene uncertain. CDR1 is SNHLY and CDR2 is FYNNEI in the germline V gene. V was shortened by 6 bases and J by 5 bases, with 13 bases between the two germline ends. This CDR3 comprises 14 residues. In DNA, the CDR3 is TGTGCCAGCAGAGCCGGGATAACCAATGAAAAACTGTTTTTT. This gives the protein CASRAGITNEKLFF.

V and J are TRBV6-5 and TRBJ1-2, with D possibly TRBD1 on 6 matching bases. The CDR3 has 14 residues. The germline V gene has CDR1 MNHEY and CDR2 SVGAGI. Deletions cut 5 bases from V and 2 bases from J, with 12 bases between. CDR3 nucleotides: TGTGCCAGCAGTCCTGGGGGGGGCAACTATGGCTACACCTTC. Protein product: CASSPGGGNYGYTF.

This clone was counted only a few times. The gene calls are TRBV4-1 and TRBJ1-6, with D possibly matching TRBD1 (6 bases). With 0 bases removed from V and 6 bases from J, the gap between germline ends came to 21 bases. Germline V gene lookup returns CDR1 MGHRA and CDR2 YSYEKL. The length of the CDR3 is 19 residues. The CDR3 region has the DNA TGCGCCAGCAGCCAAGAAGGCGGTGGGACCTTAGGGGGTAATTCACCCCTCCACTTT. The encoded protein is CASSQEGGGTLGGNSPLHF.

The chain uses TRBV5-6 and TRBJ2-2; TRBD2 might be the D (6 bases). Germline V gene sequence: CDR1 SGHDT, CDR2 YYEEEE. This CDR3 is built from 17 residues. V lost 8 bases and J 6 bases, leaving 26 bases between the germline ends. In DNA, the CDR3 is TGTGCCAGTACAAAGCTCTCCGGGACTTCTTCCCCCGGGGAGCTGTTTTTT. The encoded protein is CASTKLSGTSSPGELFF.

This clone was observed a handful of times. V and J are TRBV2 and TRBJ1-5; a weak D match, TRBD1 (6 bases). The CDR3 consists of 13 residues. V was trimmed by 8 bases and J by 2 bases, leaving 10 bases between them. Germline CDR1 SNHLY, CDR2 FYNNEI. CDR3 residues: CASHRTGNQPQHF. The DNA for the CDR3 is TGTGCCAGCCACCGGACAGGCAATCAGCCCCAGCATTTT.

The chain couples TRBV19 to TRBJ1-3, with 8 bases identical to TRBD1. Germline V lookup: CDR1 LNHDA, CDR2 SQIVND (reference sequence). The CDR3 sequence is 15 residues long. J was trimmed by 4 bases and V by 1 base; bases with no gene match: 3. The CDR3 region has the DNA TGTGCCAGTAGTATAGCACAGGGGGGAGGAAACACCATATATTTT. It encodes CASSIAQGGGNTIYF.

This clone was observed once. The rearrangement uses TRBV14 and TRBJ2-3; 8 bases match TRBD2. The CDR3 covers 15 residues. With V trimmed by 5 bases and J by 7 bases, 11 bases remained unmatched. Germline CDR1 is SGHDN and CDR2 is FVKESK. For the CDR3, the DNA is TGTGCCAGCAGCTTCCTTAGCGGGGCGATTAATACGCAGTATTTT. Its translation: CASSFLSGAINTQYF.

The DNA for the CDR3 is TGTGCCAGCAGCCCGGGACAGGGGATTAATAATTCACCCCTCCACTTT. It codes for CASSPGQGINNSPLHF. The chain is built from TRBV3-1 (or the pseudogene TRBV3-2) and TRBJ1-6; 10 positions agree with TRBD1. CDR1 and CDR2 (germline): LGHDT, YNNKEL (reference sequence). With V trimmed by 4 bases and J by 5 bases, 5 bases remained unmatched. This CDR3 region has 16 residues.

In this sample, this clone turned up a few times. J is TRBJ1-3 and V is TRBV7-6, with a tentative D call TRBD1 (6 bases). Trimming left V 0 bases short and J 4 bases short, with 10 bases between. This CDR3 is built from 15 residues. Germline V gene lookup returns CDR1 SGHVS and CDR2 FNYEAQ. The CDR3, as DNA: TGTGCCAGCAGCTTAGCGCAGGGGCGCGGAAACACCATATATTTT. Residues: CASSLAQGRGNTIYF.

The chain couples TRBV5-1 to TRBJ1-2, with TRBD1 identical over 7 bases. The CDR3 contains 14 residues. Germline values: CDR1 SGHRS, CDR2 YFSETQ. Trimming cost V 4 bases and J 4 bases; bases outside gene matches: 7. In DNA, the CDR3 is TGCGCCAGCAGCAGAACCGGGACAGCCTATGGCTACACCTTC. Translation gives CASSRTGTAYGYTF.

The chain is built from TRBV27 and TRBJ1-2; possibly TRBD1 for D (5 bases). The CDR3 totals 15 residues. The V end lost 2 bases, the J end lost 6 bases, and 16 bases lay between the germline ends. CDR1 is MNHEY and CDR2 is SMNVEV in the germline V gene (reference sequence). In nucleotides, the CDR3 is TGTGCCAGCAGTTTAAGGGCGGGGGTAATAGATGGCTACACCTTC. It codes for CASSLRAGVIDGYTF.

This chain joins TRBV5-1 and TRBJ2-3; 9 bases line up with TRBD1. The V segment lost 1 base and the J segment 6 bases; nucleotides outside the gene matches: 3. The germline gives CDR1 SGHRS, CDR2 YFSETQ. This CDR3 is 14 amino acids long. The CDR3 bases are TGCGCCAGCAGCTTGACAGGGGGCTCGGATACGCAGTATTTT. Translating gives CASSLTGGSDTQYF.

V and J are TRBV3-1 (or the pseudogene TRBV3-2) and TRBJ1-6, with 7 bases aligning to TRBD1. The CDR3 loop spans 15 amino acids. Trimming removed 4 bases from V and 4 bases from J; junction bases left unmatched: 4. Germline assignment: CDR1 LGHDT and CDR2 YNNKEL (reference sequence). The CDR3, as DNA: TGTGCCAGCAGCCGCATGGGACAGTATAATTCACCCCTCCACTTT. As protein: CASSRMGQYNSPLHF.

This sequence joins TRBV10-3 and TRBJ1-3; weak D call: TRBD1 (6 bases). The V and J ends lost 2 bases and 3 bases respectively, with 11 bases between them. The CDR3 totals 15 residues. The germline V gene has CDR1 ENHRY and CDR2 SYGVKD. The CDR3 loop reads CAISEQQGGGNTIYF. CDR3 bases: TGTGCCATCAGTGAGCAACAGGGTGGTGGAAACACCATATATTTT.

The chain carries TRBV6-5 and TRBJ1-5; D gene uncertain. There are 12 residues in the CDR3. The germline V gene has CDR1 MNHEY and CDR2 SVGAGI. Trimming pared 8 bases from V and 4 bases from J, leaving 9 bases between. CDR3 sequence: CASGGVNQPQHF. The CDR3, as DNA: TGTGCCAGCGGCGGGGTAAATCAGCCCCAGCATTTT.

The chain joins TRBV28 to TRBJ1-1; 10 bases line up with TRBD1. V shed 5 bases and J 5 bases; nucleotides not matched to a gene: 8. This CDR3 spans 15 amino acids. Germline loops: CDR1 MDHEN, CDR2 SYDVKM. DNA for the CDR3: TGTGCCAGCAGTCCCCGACAGGGGGCTAGGACTGAAGCTTTCTTT. It specifies CASSPRQGARTEAFF.

The rearrangement joins TRBV12-5 to TRBJ2-3; tentatively, D is TRBD2 (6 bases). There are 16 residues in the CDR3. V shed 0 bases and J shed 0 bases, with 10 bases lying between them. Per the germline V gene, CDR1 is LGHNT and CDR2 is FRNRAP. CDR3 nucleotide sequence: TGTGCTAGTGGTTTGGTACCCGGGACTAGCACAGATACGCAGTATTTT. It specifies CASGLVPGTSTDTQYF.

The V gene is TRBV19, the J gene TRBJ2-1; D perhaps matches TRBD1 (6 bases). Trimming took 3 bases from V and 9 from J, leaving 18 bases between them. Germline values: CDR1 LNHDA, CDR2 SQIVND (reference sequence). This CDR3 is 15 amino acids long. This chain's CDR3 is CASSMKGGGSGEQFF. CDR3 nucleotide sequence: TGTGCCAGTAGTATGAAAGGGGGTGGGAGCGGTGAGCAGTTCTTC. The full variable domain, its missing parts supplied by reference TRBV19 and TRBJ2-1, is DGGITQSPKYLFRKEGQNVTLSCEQNLNHDAMYWYRQDPGQGLRLIYYSQIVNDFQKGDIAEGYSVSREKKESFPLTVTSAQKNPTAFYLCASSMKGGGSGEQFFGPGTRLTVL.

The chain employs TRBV6-5 and TRBJ1-2; a possible D gene is TRBD1 (5 bases). This CDR3 is built from 14 residues. Germline V gene sequence: CDR1 MNHEY, CDR2 SVGAGI. The germline V and J ends were trimmed by 2 bases and 8 bases, with 15 bases remaining between them. The CDR3 sequence is CASSYDGRAMGYTF. In DNA form, the CDR3 reads TGTGCCAGCAGTTACGATGGCAGGGCTATGGGCTACACCTTC.

In its sample, this clone was seen once. V usage is TRBV6-5 and J usage is TRBJ1-4; TRBD1 aligns across 7 bases. V gave up 8 bases and J gave up 0 bases; unmatched junction bases: 6. CDR3 length equals 15 residues. From germline, CDR1 is MNHEY and CDR2 SVGAGI. CDR3 region: CASRLGTATNEKLFF. The CDR3 nucleotides are TGTGCCAGCCGCTTAGGGACAGCAACTAATGAAAAACTGTTTTTT.

This clone was found a few times. This chain uses TRBV4-1 with TRBJ1-1, with 9 bases aligning to TRBD1. The CDR3 extends over 16 amino acids. The J segment lost 4 bases and the V segment lost 3 bases, leaving 9 bases of the junction unmatched. Germline V gene sequence: CDR1 MGHRA, CDR2 YSYEKL. The CDR3 coding sequence is TGCGCCAGCAGCCAGGGGGGACAGGGCCAGGGCACTGAAGCTTTCTTT. Protein: CASSQGGQGQGTEAFF.

A single count supports this clone. The chain employs TRBV18 and TRBJ1-2; D possibly corresponds to TRBD1 (6 bases). This CDR3 comprises 12 residues. Trimming left V 3 bases short and J 8 bases short, with 10 bases between. CDR1 is KGHSH, CDR2 LQKENI, per germline. CDR3 in DNA: TGTGCCAGCTCACCTGCAGGGGACGGCTACACCTTC. It yields the protein CASSPAGDGYTF. The full variable domain, with the rest looked up from reference TRBV18 and TRBJ1-2, is NAGVMQNPRHLVRRRGQEARLRCSPMKGHSHVYWYRQLPEEGLKFMVYLQKENIIDESGMPKERFSAEFPKEGPSILRIQQVVRGDSAAYFCASSPAGDGYTFGSGTRLTVV.

The gene calls are TRBV12-3 or TRBV12-4 and TRBJ1-2; D call uncertain. This CDR3 has 12 residues. Deletions cut 3 bases from V and 4 bases from J, with 6 bases between. DNA for the CDR3: TGTGCCAGCAGTTTGGTCAGCTATGGCTACACCTTC. This gives the protein CASSLVSYGYTF.

V gene TRBV5-1 combines with J gene TRBJ1-4; no firm D call. Germline V gene sequence: CDR1 SGHRS, CDR2 YFSETQ. The length of the CDR3 is 16 residues. V was shortened by 0 bases and J by 7 bases, with 16 bases between the two germline ends. This CDR3 is CASSLEGGLVGEKLFF. As DNA, the CDR3 is TGCGCCAGCAGCTTGGAAGGCGGTCTAGTAGGTGAAAAACTGTTTTTT.

The J gene is TRBJ2-1, the V gene TRBV5-4; TRBD2 aligns across 12 bases. J was trimmed by 7 bases and V by 4 bases; bases with no gene match: 6. This CDR3 comprises 15 residues. CDR1 SGHNT and CDR2 YYREEE come from the germline V gene (reference sequence). DNA of the CDR3: TGTGCCAGCAGCCTAGCGGGGGGGCTGTCGAATGAGCAGTTCTTC. Its protein is CASSLAGGLSNEQFF.

Notes on this clone: The same CDR3 arises from other DNA sequences in this sample as well. This chain uses TRBV19 with TRBJ2-6; D remains ambiguous. V lost 2 bases, J lost 1 base, and 6 bases lay in between. Germline lookup yields CDR1 LNHDA and CDR2 SQIVND (reference sequence). CDR3 length equals 15 residues. Here the CDR3 DNA reads TGTGCCAGTAGTATATCGAGTTCTGGGGCCAACGTCCTGACTTTC. It translates to CASSISSSGANVLTF.